These 22 T cell receptor beta chains were all obtained from the same sample, sequenced in a study of blood T cell repertoires in COVID-19. Clones were read by immunoSEQ multiplex PCR, and TCRdb kept only the in-frame ones, dropping some. The table has about 380,000 clones, around 89% seen once. Sequenced: peripheral blood. Receptors originate from a man aged 40-50 years with acute or convalescent COVID-19.

A few counts support this clone. V and J are TRBV6-2 or TRBV6-3 and TRBJ2-7; the match to TRBD2 covers 8 bases. V shed 6 bases and J 6 bases; nucleotides not matched to a gene: 7. The CDR3 spans 13 residues. The germline gives CDR1 MNHEY, CDR2 SVGEGT. The CDR3 DNA sequence: TGTGCCAGCAGCGGGACTAGGGCCGGCGAGCAGTACTTC. This encodes CASSGTRAGEQYF.

The rearrangement links TRBV4-1 to TRBJ2-5; 9 nucleotides align to TRBD2. V trimming: 2 bases; J trimming: 0 bases; junction bases outside the gene matches: 1. Looked up from germline, CDR1 is MGHRA and CDR2 is YSYEKL. The CDR3 is made up of 15 amino acids. The chain's CDR3 is CASSQIAGDQETQYF. For the CDR3, the DNA is TGCGCCAGCAGCCAAATAGCGGGGGACCAAGAGACCCAGTACTTC.

The chain joins TRBV4-3 to TRBJ1-1, with unresolved D. Germline CDR1 LGHNA, CDR2 YSLEER. The CDR3 runs 14 residues. V gave up 0 bases and J gave up 1 base, with 6 bases separating them. CDR3: CASSQDWQNTEAFF. CDR3 DNA sequence: TGCGCCAGCAGCCAAGATTGGCAGAACACTGAAGCTTTCTTT.

The V and J genes are TRBV28 and TRBJ1-2, with 7 bases fitting TRBD1. Trimming removed 3 bases from V and 7 bases from J; junction bases left unmatched: 5. This CDR3 comprises 13 residues. Germline CDR1 reads MDHEN; CDR2 reads SYDVKM. CDR3 protein: CASSFRQGSGYTF. For the CDR3, the DNA is TGTGCCAGCAGTTTCCGACAGGGAAGTGGCTACACCTTC.

This clone showed up just a few times. The V call is TRBV19, the J call TRBJ1-1; the D is unclear. Trimming cost V 0 bases and J 12 bases, with 20 bases left between them. This CDR3 contains 15 residues. Germline CDR1 and CDR2: LNHDA and SQIVND (reference sequence). Here the CDR3 reads CASSIDLAAGKVTFF. The CDR3 DNA reads TGTGCCAGTAGTATAGATCTTGCGGCGGGTAAAGTTACTTTCTTT.

The V and J genes are TRBV6-2 or TRBV6-3 and TRBJ2-7, with D possibly being TRBD1 (5 bases). Germline lookup yields CDR1 MNHEY and CDR2 SVGEGT. Trimming pared 1 base from V and 2 bases from J, leaving 9 bases between. CDR3 length equals 14 residues. CDR3 loop: CASSYWQGPYEQYF. As DNA, the CDR3 is TGTGCCAGCAGTTACTGGCAGGGCCCCTACGAGCAGTACTTC.

Note on this clone: This specimen includes other DNA sequences encoding the same CDR3. The CDR3: CAWRTSGSTDTQYF. As DNA, the CDR3 is TGTGCCTGGAGGACTAGCGGCAGCACAGATACGCAGTATTTT. The chain carries TRBV30 and TRBJ2-3; 9 bases map to TRBD2. Looked up from germline, CDR1 is GTSNPN and CDR2 is SVGIG (reference sequence). Unmatched junction bases numbered 1, after V lost 3 bases and J lost 0 bases. CDR3 length: 14 residues.

This clone was seen a single time. This chain connects TRBV27 to TRBJ2-1, with 12 bases identical to TRBD2. CDR1 is MNHEY and CDR2 is SMNVEV in the germline V gene (reference sequence). V shed 5 bases and J 1 base; nucleotides not matched to a gene: 15. The CDR3 has 20 residues. The CDR3 DNA reads as TGTGCCAGCAGTATAACCCGACTAGCGGGAGTAGGTCTGTCCTACAATGAGCAGTTCTTC. This gives the protein CASSITRLAGVGLSYNEQFF.

The rearrangement links TRBV9 to TRBJ2-5; 7 bases agree with TRBD2. The CDR3 spans 16 residues. Germline CDR1 reads SGDLS; CDR2 reads YYNGEE. The J segment lost 3 bases and the V segment lost 5 bases, leaving 13 bases of the junction unmatched. In DNA, the CDR3 is TGTGCCAGCAGTCGATTTGCGCGGGAGAGTAAAGAGACCCAGTACTTC. Its translation: CASSRFARESKETQYF.

The chain uses TRBV1 and TRBJ1-1; the table names TRBD1, a call not compared with the DNA. TRBV1 is recorded as a pseudogene. This CDR3 contains 15 residues. CDR3: CTSSLRSRGWPEAFF. The CDR3 DNA reads TGCACCAGCAGCCTAAGATCAAGGGGTTGGCCTGAAGCTTTCTTT.

This clone showed up just a few times. This chain links TRBV19 with TRBJ1-4, with TRBD1 matching 7 bases. Losses at the gene ends were 6 bases for V and 0 bases for J; bases not matched to a gene: 13. CDR3 length: 18 amino acids. The germline gives CDR1 LNHDA, CDR2 SQIVND (reference sequence). The CDR3, as DNA: TGTGCCAGTAGCCGGGACAGCGGTTCAACTGCAACTAATGAAAAACTGTTTTTT. Translating it yields CASSRDSGSTATNEKLFF.

This chain joins TRBV7-3 and TRBJ2-3, with 9 bases aligning to TRBD2. The CDR3 is 15 residues long. Unmatched junction bases numbered 0, after V lost 2 bases and J lost 0 bases. Germline V gene lookup returns CDR1 SGHTA and CDR2 FQGTGA. The CDR3 nucleotides read TGTGCCAGCAGCTTAGCGGGGGGGAGCACAGATACGCAGTATTTT. It specifies CASSLAGGSTDTQYF.

The V call is TRBV7-2, the J call TRBJ1-1; no firm D call. V lost 2 bases, J lost 0 bases, and 19 bases lay in between. In germline, CDR1 is SGHTA, CDR2 FQGNSA. The CDR3 covers 18 residues. The CDR3 sequence is CASSLIKYSDGMNTEAFF. CDR3 sequence (DNA): TGTGCCAGCAGCTTAATAAAGTATAGCGACGGCATGAACACTGAAGCTTTCTTT. Variable domain in full (rest from reference TRBV7-2 and TRBJ1-1): GAGVSQSPSNKVTEKGKDVELRCDPISGHTALYWYRQSLGQGLEFLIYFQGNSAPDKSGLPSDRFSAERTGGSVSTLTIQRTQQEDSAVYLCASSLIKYSDGMNTEAFFGQGTRLTVV.

The rearrangement uses TRBV7-3 and TRBJ1-6, with D possibly matching TRBD1 (6 bases). Per the germline V gene, CDR1 is SGHTA and CDR2 is FQGTGA. This CDR3 is built from 14 residues. Trimming cost V 5 bases and J 10 bases, with 15 bases left between them. CDR3 in DNA: TGTGCCAGCAGCACAACAGGGAGGGAATCACCCCTCCACTTT. It is translated as CASSTTGRESPLHF.

The chain uses TRBV4-1 and TRBJ2-7, with a weak D call TRBD2 (5 bases). V gave up 1 base and J gave up 3 bases, with 19 bases separating them. The CDR3 is made up of 17 amino acids. From germline, CDR1 is MGHRA and CDR2 YSYEKL. The CDR3 is CASSQGRIHSEGYEQYF. As DNA, the CDR3 is TGCGCCAGCAGCCAAGGGAGAATTCATTCCGAGGGCTACGAGCAGTACTTC.

The chain carries TRBV7-2 and TRBJ2-2, with 8 bases identical to TRBD2. The CDR3 is 15 residues long. Germline CDR1 reads SGHTA; CDR2 reads FQGNSA. The J segment lost 0 bases and the V segment lost 6 bases, leaving 3 bases of the junction unmatched. The DNA for the CDR3 is TGTGCCAGCAGGCGTAGCGGGGCGAACACCGGGGAGCTGTTTTTT. Its protein product is CASRRSGANTGELFF.

This clone was observed once. This rearrangement joins TRBV4-1 to TRBJ2-5; D is possibly TRBD2 (7 bases). The germline V gene has CDR1 MGHRA and CDR2 YSYEKL. The CDR3 runs 17 residues. V was cut by 3 bases and J by 5 bases, with 22 bases left in between. The CDR3 DNA reads TGCGCCAGCAGCCACAGCACGCGGGGGCCCCTTCCGGAGACCCAGTACTTC. Translating gives CASSHSTRGPLPETQYF.

V gene TRBV29-1 combines with J gene TRBJ2-7; tentative D call: TRBD2 (6 bases). The CDR3 totals 14 residues. The germline CDR1 and CDR2 sequences are SQVTM and ANQGSEA. V dropped 7 bases and J dropped 0 bases, with 16 bases sitting between them. This CDR3 reads CSARGGSNSYEQYF. CDR3 sequence (DNA): TGCAGCGCCCGTGGAGGGTCGAACTCCTACGAGCAGTACTTC.

The chain uses TRBV3-1 (or the pseudogene TRBV3-2) and TRBJ1-1; D might be TRBD1 (6 bases). Trimming took off 1 base at V and 11 bases at J, with 11 bases between the two ends. CDR1 is LGHDT and CDR2 is YNNKEL in the germline V gene (reference sequence). The CDR3 extends over 12 amino acids. CDR3: CASSQVGGEAFF. CDR3 nucleotide sequence: TGTGCCAGCAGCCAAGTAGGGGGGGAGGCTTTCTTT.

This chain links TRBV19 with TRBJ2-1, with 11 bases aligning to TRBD2. The CDR3 extends over 14 amino acids. The junction had 10 bases not matched to a gene; V was cut back by 9 bases and J by 9 bases. The germline gives CDR1 LNHDA, CDR2 SQIVND (reference sequence). The CDR3 nucleotides read TGTGCCAGCCGACTAGCGGGATGGCTATCTGAGCAGTTCTTC. It is translated as CASRLAGWLSEQFF.

The chain links TRBV19 to TRBJ1-5; 8 bases align to TRBD1. The CDR3 loop spans 15 amino acids. CDR1 is LNHDA, CDR2 SQIVND, per germline (reference sequence). V gave up 5 bases and J gave up 0 bases; unmatched junction bases: 3. Here the CDR3 reads CASSWGQASNQPQHF. CDR3 bases: TGTGCCAGTAGTTGGGGACAGGCTAGCAATCAGCCCCAGCATTTT.

This chain links TRBV9 with TRBJ2-7; 9 nucleotides match TRBD1. V shed 4 bases, J shed 4 bases, and the junction held 9 bases outside the gene matches. Germline lookup yields CDR1 SGDLS and CDR2 YYNGEE. The CDR3 loop spans 15 amino acids. The CDR3 DNA reads as TGTGCCAGCAGCCACGGAGGACAGGGGCGGTACGAGCAGTACTTC. Its translation is CASSHGGQGRYEQYF.